This T cell receptor beta chain was retrieved from a study of T-cell reconstitution after alpha-beta-depleted transplantation in children. General study results and limits: It was surviving recipient T cells and thymic progenitors that gave some patients high TCRbeta diversity at day 60. Diversity and T-cell counts at one year after transplant derived mostly from new T cells. At around two months after transplant, the alpha-beta T cells were reportedly derived from several hundred expanded clones that came from non-depleted graft cells.

This clonotype was seen ten or more times. Its antigen remains unidentified. A library of TCRbeta sequences, prepared with unique molecular identifiers, was generated. TCRdb re-analysed the PCR reads in MiXCR, keeping a single row per CDR3 protein. The sample records 330,000 or so distinct CDR3 sequences, around 9.1% being singletons. The CDR3 totals 15 residues. Germline CDR1 SGHRS, CDR2 YFSETQ. Trimming shortened V by 0 bases and J by 4 bases, and 13 bases separated the two germline ends. This receptor was obtained from a boy younger than two with acute myeloid leukemia, due to receive a stem cell transplant. This chain uses TRBV5-1 with TRBJ1-2; no clear D. Here the sequenced sample was PBMCs, taken before TCRalphabeta/CD19-depleted stem cell transplant. The CDR3 DNA sequence: TGCGCCAGCAGCTTGGCCTTGGACGAGAGCTATGGCTACACCTTC. Translating it yields CASSLALDESYGYTF.